This T cell receptor beta chain was obtained from a study of early T cells in non-severe SARS-CoV-2 infection. The overall study: The input, bulk RNA from unsorted whole blood, was sequenced, and chains were unpaired. The study's findings and limits: Matching results from VDJdb favored anti-spike CD8 responses, leaving private and CD4 specificities undetected.

Each cDNA molecule carried a unique molecular identifier. TCRdb re-analysed the 5' RACE reads in MiXCR, keeping a single row per CDR3 protein. The sample contains 55,000 to 75,000 distinct CDR3 sequences, approximately 7.7% of which appear only once. This CDR3 has 12 residues. Germline-derived CDR1 and CDR2 are MNHNY and SVGAGI (reference sequence). V was pared by 6 bases and J by 5 bases, with 11 bases between. This clonotype has more than one count but fewer than ten. Its antigen is still unknown. This sequence joins TRBV6-6 and TRBJ2-7; possible D gene TRBD1, 6 bases. The receptor was derived from an adult who was a healthcare worker with PCR-confirmed SARS-CoV-2 infection or an uninfected control (not recorded which). Sequencing used whole blood. The CDR3 spells CASRTRQDEQYF. DNA of the CDR3: TGTGCCAGCAGAACCAGACAGGACGAGCAGTACTTC.